The present T cell receptor (beta chain) was sequenced within a study of blood T cell repertoires in COVID-19. Study summary: The analysed material was cDNA or gDNA that came from T cells, B-cell-depleted T cells, or PBMCs.

This CDR3 is 12 amino acids long. Trimming stripped 5 bases from V and 4 bases from J, with 6 bases between. The participants were between about 18 and 90 years old and came from 20 to 30 US areas. Authors' analysis steps: Scientists estimated how many nucleated cells there were by amplifying reference gene primers. Profiled with immunoSEQ multiplex PCR; TCRdb holds only in-frame clones, not every one. D and trimming were read from the DNA, whereas the V and J calls and clone size are those reported in that table. The table shows over 250,000 clones, with around 90% occurring only once. The sequence was obtained from a woman under 40 who had recovered from COVID-19. The sample comprised PBMCs or T cells enriched from blood (not recorded which). The chain recombines TRBV12-3 or TRBV12-4 with TRBJ1-5; D is unresolved. Here the CDR3 DNA reads TGTGCCAGCAGTGCCAGGAATCAGCCCCAGCATTTT. Protein sequence: CASSARNQPQHF.